This T cell receptor (beta chain) is from a study of T cells expressing NK-cell markers. The wider study: The authors derived TCR beta repertoires from sorted CD3+CD56+NKG2C+, CD3+CD56+NKG2C- and CD3+CD56-NKG2C+ T cells. One of eight sequenced donors was HCMV-seronegative; the other seven were seropositive.

Using the 5' RACE reads, TCRdb records one entry per CDR3 protein without DNA. This table lists 400,000 or so distinct CDR3 sequences. The germline V gene has CDR1 DFQATT and CDR2 SNEGSKA (reference sequence). This CDR3 contains 14 residues. As regards this clonotype: Its antigen remains unidentified.

Whole-study results and caveats: Expanded NKG2C+ T cell clones had unclear HCMV specificity. In several donors, dominant clonotypes made up 28.3-60.1% of CD3+CD56-NKG2C+ cells.

The sequence was obtained from a woman aged 45-59 years in good health. V is TRBV20-1 and J is TRBJ1-1. Sequencing was done on a sample of blood T cells: a sorted CD56 or NKG2C T cell subset, CD4+ or CD8+ T cells, or bulk PBMC T cells (not recorded which). The CDR3: CSARGAVRNTEAFF.